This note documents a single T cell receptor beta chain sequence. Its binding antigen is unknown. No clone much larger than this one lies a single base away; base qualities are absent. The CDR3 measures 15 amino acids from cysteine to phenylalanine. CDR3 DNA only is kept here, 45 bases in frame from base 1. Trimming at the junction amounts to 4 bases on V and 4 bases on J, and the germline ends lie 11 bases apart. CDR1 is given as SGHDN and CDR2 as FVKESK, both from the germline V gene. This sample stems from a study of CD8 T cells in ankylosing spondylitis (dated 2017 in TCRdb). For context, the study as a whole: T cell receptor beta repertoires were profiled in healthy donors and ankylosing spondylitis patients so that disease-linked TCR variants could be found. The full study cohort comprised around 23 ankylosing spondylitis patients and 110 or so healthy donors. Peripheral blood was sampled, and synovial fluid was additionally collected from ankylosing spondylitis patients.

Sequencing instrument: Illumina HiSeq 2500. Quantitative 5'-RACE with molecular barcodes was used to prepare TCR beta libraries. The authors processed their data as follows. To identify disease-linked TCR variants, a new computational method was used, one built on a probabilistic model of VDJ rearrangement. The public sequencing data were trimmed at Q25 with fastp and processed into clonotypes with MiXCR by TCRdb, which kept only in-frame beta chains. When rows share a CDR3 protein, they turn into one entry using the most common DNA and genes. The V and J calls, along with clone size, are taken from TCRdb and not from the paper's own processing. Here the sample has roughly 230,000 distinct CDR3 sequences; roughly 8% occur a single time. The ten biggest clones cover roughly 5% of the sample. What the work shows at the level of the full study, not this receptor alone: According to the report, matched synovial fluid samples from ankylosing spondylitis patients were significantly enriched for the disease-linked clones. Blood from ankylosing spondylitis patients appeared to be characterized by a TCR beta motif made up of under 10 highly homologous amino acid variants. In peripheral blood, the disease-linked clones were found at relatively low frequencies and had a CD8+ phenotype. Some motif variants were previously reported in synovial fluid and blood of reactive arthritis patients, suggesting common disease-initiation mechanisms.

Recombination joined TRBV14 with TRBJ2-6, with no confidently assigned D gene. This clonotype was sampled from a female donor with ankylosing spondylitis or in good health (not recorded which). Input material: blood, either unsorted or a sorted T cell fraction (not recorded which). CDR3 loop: CASSPAPAGANVLTF. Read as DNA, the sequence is TGTGCCAGCAGCCCCGCACCGGCGGGGGCCAACGTCCTGACTTTC. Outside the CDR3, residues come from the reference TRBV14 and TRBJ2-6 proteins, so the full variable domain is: EAGVTQFPSHSVIEKGQTVTLRCDPISGHDNLYWYRRVMGKEIKFLLHFVKESKQDESGMPNNRFLAERTGGTYSTLKVQPAELEDSGVYFCASSPAPAGANVLTFGAGSRLTVL.